This TCR beta chain was sequenced in a study of cytomegalovirus exposure and HLA in healthy donors. A remark on this clone: The antigen is not known.

The CDR3 runs 14 residues. Germline CDR1 reads MNHEY; CDR2 reads SMNVEV (reference sequence). V lost 5 bases to trimming and J lost 6 bases, with 17 bases between them. Study-level results: The study flagged approximately 180 TCR beta chains as cytomegalovirus-associated.

The primer mix had 60 Vbeta and 13 Jbeta primers. The repertoire was sequenced with immunoSEQ multiplex PCR; TCRdb's copy has only in-frame clones and lacks some. This table holds under 250,000 clones. Sequencing input: PBMCs. This chain uses TRBV27 with TRBJ2-7; tentative D call: TRBD1 (5 bases). This clonotype originated in a girl between 2 and 10 years old in good health and CMV-seropositive. CDR3 residues: CASSDQGGLVEQYF. CDR3 bases: TGTGCCAGCAGTGATCAGGGTGGATTAGTCGAGCAGTACTTC.